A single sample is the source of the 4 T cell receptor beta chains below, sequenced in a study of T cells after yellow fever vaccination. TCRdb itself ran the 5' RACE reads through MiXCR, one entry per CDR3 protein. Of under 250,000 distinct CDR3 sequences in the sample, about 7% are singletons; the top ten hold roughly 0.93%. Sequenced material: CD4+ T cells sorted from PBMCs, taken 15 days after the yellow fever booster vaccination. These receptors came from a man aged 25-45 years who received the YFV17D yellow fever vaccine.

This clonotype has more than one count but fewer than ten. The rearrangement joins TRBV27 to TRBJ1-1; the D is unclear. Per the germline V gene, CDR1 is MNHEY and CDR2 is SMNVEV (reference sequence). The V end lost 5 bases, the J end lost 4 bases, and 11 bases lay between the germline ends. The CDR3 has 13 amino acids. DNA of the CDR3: TGTGCCAGCAGTGGATTAGGCACCACTGAAGCTTTCTTT. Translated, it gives CASSGLGTTEAFF.

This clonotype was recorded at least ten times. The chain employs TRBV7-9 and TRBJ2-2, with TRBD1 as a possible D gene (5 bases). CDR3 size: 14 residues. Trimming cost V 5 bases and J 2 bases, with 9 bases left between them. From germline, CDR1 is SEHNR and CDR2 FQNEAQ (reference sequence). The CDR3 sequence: CASSHGHNTGELFF. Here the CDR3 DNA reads TGTGCCAGCAGCCACGGACACAACACCGGGGAGCTGTTTTTT.

The CDR3 loop reads CASSPDGRTPSSGNTIYF. In DNA form, the CDR3 reads TGCGCCAGCAGCCCCGACGGGAGGACGCCTTCCTCTGGAAACACCATATATTTT. The chain recombines TRBV5-1 with TRBJ1-3; D gene uncertain. The germline gives CDR1 SGHRS, CDR2 YFSETQ. Trimming cost V 4 bases and J 0 bases, with 20 bases left between them. This CDR3 has 18 residues.

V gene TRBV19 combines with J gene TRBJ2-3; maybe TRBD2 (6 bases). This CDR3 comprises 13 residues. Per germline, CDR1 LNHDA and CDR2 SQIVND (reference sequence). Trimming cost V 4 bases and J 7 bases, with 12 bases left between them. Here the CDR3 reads CASSSAGRHTQYF. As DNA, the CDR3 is TGTGCCAGTAGTAGCGCGGGGCGGCATACGCAGTATTTT.